Below are 29 T cell receptor beta chains sequenced from a single sample in a study of T cell responses to AZD1222 COVID-19 vaccine. TCRdb's copy holds only in-frame clones and misses some; the assay was immunoSEQ multiplex PCR. The sample gives around 87,000 clones, roughly nine tenths of which show up once; more than 2% is in the top ten. Source: peripheral blood, taken 28 days after the second AZD1222 dose. Receptor source: an adult who received the AZD1222 COVID-19 vaccine.

With regard to this clone: Other DNA sequences in this specimen translate into the identical CDR3. The gene calls are TRBV9 and TRBJ2-3; 12 bases are a match to TRBD2. The length of the CDR3 is 16 residues. CDR1 and CDR2 from the germline V gene are SGDLS and YYNGEE. The ends lost 0 bases at V and 6 bases at J; junction bases unmatched: 5. CDR3 sequence reads: CASSVASGGAGDTQYF. The CDR3 nucleotides read TGTGCCAGCAGCGTAGCTAGCGGGGGGGCCGGGGATACGCAGTATTTT.

This chain's CDR3 is CASSQSRTGDQNSNQPQHF. As DNA, the CDR3 is TGCGCCAGCAGTCAATCCAGGACAGGGGACCAGAATAGCAATCAGCCCCAGCATTTT. The chain carries TRBV23-1 and TRBJ1-5, with 9 bases that match TRBD1. TRBV23-1 is designated an ORF whose function remains uncertain. The CDR3 runs to 19 residues. The ends lost 0 bases at V and 0 bases at J; junction bases unmatched: 9.

J is TRBJ2-7 and V is TRBV4-2; 8 nucleotides align to TRBD2. Unmatched junction bases numbered 9, after V lost 4 bases and J lost 1 base. The germline V gene has CDR1 LGHNA and CDR2 YNFKEQ. CDR3 length: 16 amino acids. Here the CDR3 reads CASSPISGEYSYEQYF. The CDR3 DNA reads as TGTGCCAGCAGCCCAATTAGCGGGGAATATTCCTACGAGCAGTACTTC.

The V and J genes are TRBV3-1 (or the pseudogene TRBV3-2) and TRBJ1-1; D is unresolved. Trimming took 6 bases from V and 3 from J, leaving 11 bases between them. The germline CDR1 and CDR2 sequences are LGHDT and YNNKEL (reference sequence). The CDR3 totals 13 residues. The CDR3 DNA is TGTGCCAGCAGACGAGGGTGGGACACTGAAGCTTTCTTT. This gives the protein CASRRGWDTEAFF.

This chain connects TRBV30 to TRBJ2-2, with TRBD2 as a possible D gene (5 bases). This CDR3 region has 13 residues. The germline V gene has CDR1 GTSNPN and CDR2 SVGIG (reference sequence). Trimming pared 6 bases from V and 6 bases from J, leaving 14 bases between. The CDR3 DNA sequence: TGTGCCTGCCCAGCCTCTAGCCCCGGGGAGCTGTTTTTT. It codes for CACPASSPGELFF.

This clone was found once. The chain has TRBV27 and TRBJ1-5, with 7 bases fitting TRBD1. Trimming took 3 bases from V and 6 from J; bases not matched to a gene: 8. Germline-derived CDR1 and CDR2 are MNHEY and SMNVEV (reference sequence). This CDR3 is built from 15 residues. In nucleotides, the CDR3 is TGTGCCAGCAGTTTGTTCGGACAGGCAAGTCAGCCCCAGCATTTT. Protein: CASSLFGQASQPQHF.

The J gene is TRBJ2-7, the V gene TRBV5-3; D ambiguous. TRBV5-3 is sorted into the ORF group, with uncertain function. V lost 6 bases and J lost 4, with 8 bases in between. CDR3 size: 11 residues. The CDR3 DNA follows: TGTGCCAGAACCTCCCCATACGAGCAGTACTTC. The encoded protein is CARTSPYEQYF.

The chain is built from TRBV7-3 and TRBJ1-2; 12 bases are a match to TRBD1. This CDR3 contains 14 residues. Germline CDR1 reads SGHTA; CDR2 reads FQGTGA. Trimming removed 3 bases from V and 5 bases from J; junction bases left unmatched: 1. The CDR3 sequence is CASSLGQGAYGYTF. CDR3 bases: TGTGCCAGCAGCTTGGGACAGGGGGCTTATGGCTACACCTTC.

The chain links TRBV10-3 to TRBJ2-7; 7 bases are a match to TRBD1. The CDR3 is 13 amino acids. The J segment lost 0 bases and the V segment lost 5 bases, leaving 1 base of the junction unmatched. Germline-derived CDR1 and CDR2 are ENHRY and SYGVKD. CDR3 region: CAISRQGSYEQYF. The DNA of the CDR3 is TGTGCCATCAGTCGACAGGGCTCCTACGAGCAGTACTTC.

The chain joins TRBV19 to TRBJ2-7, with 11 bases identical to TRBD2. Trimming cost V 4 bases and J 2 bases; bases outside gene matches: 7. Germline CDR1 and CDR2: LNHDA and SQIVND (reference sequence). This CDR3 has 16 amino acids. The CDR3: CASSTLAGDGTYEQYF. The CDR3 DNA reads TGTGCCAGTAGTACACTAGCGGGAGATGGGACCTACGAGCAGTACTTC.

This clone has a handful of counts. This chain connects TRBV19 to TRBJ2-7; D gene ambiguous. V was cut by 2 bases and J by 5 bases, with 13 bases left in between. Per the germline V gene, CDR1 is LNHDA and CDR2 is SQIVND (reference sequence). This CDR3 is built from 14 residues. CDR3: CASSIYASVDEQYF. The CDR3, as DNA: TGTGCCAGTAGTATATATGCTAGTGTCGACGAGCAGTACTTC.

The chain couples TRBV4-2 to TRBJ2-3, with 7 nucleotides matching TRBD1. The ends lost 0 bases at V and 4 bases at J; junction bases unmatched: 19. The V gene's germline CDR1 is LGHNA and CDR2 YNFKEQ. The CDR3 runs 20 residues. The CDR3 spells CASSQDPALRGQVGSDTQYF. CDR3 coding DNA: TGTGCCAGCAGCCAAGACCCCGCACTCCGAGGACAGGTAGGATCAGATACGCAGTATTTT.

V is TRBV21-1 and J is TRBJ1-2; the table assigns TRBD1, which was not confirmed against the DNA. TRBV21-1 is marked as a pseudogene. The CDR3 extends over 15 amino acids. Here the CDR3 reads CASSKGQGSNYGYTF. CDR3 nucleotide sequence: TGTGCCAGCAGCAAAGGACAGGGTTCTAACTATGGCTACACCTTC.

This rearrangement joins TRBV18 to TRBJ2-1, with 8 nucleotides matching TRBD1. Germline loops: CDR1 KGHSH, CDR2 LQKENI. The CDR3 loop spans 14 amino acids. J was trimmed by 5 bases and V by 4 bases; bases with no gene match: 4. In DNA form, the CDR3 reads TGTGCCAGCTCACAGGACAGGGAGGACAATGAGCAGTTCTTC. Encoded protein: CASSQDREDNEQFF. Full variable domain (outside the CDR3, taken from reference TRBV18 and TRBJ2-1): NAGVMQNPRHLVRRRGQEARLRCSPMKGHSHVYWYRQLPEEGLKFMVYLQKENIIDESGMPKERFSAEFPKEGPSILRIQQVVRGDSAAYFCASSQDREDNEQFFGPGTRLTVL.

V gene TRBV7-3 combines with J gene TRBJ2-2, with a weak D call TRBD1 (5 bases). The CDR3 covers 14 residues. Germline values: CDR1 SGHTA, CDR2 FQGTGA. V gave up 2 bases and J gave up 4 bases, with 8 bases separating them. CDR3 protein: CASSLQGSTGELFF. The CDR3 DNA reads as TGTGCCAGCAGCTTACAGGGAAGCACCGGGGAGCTGTTTTTT.

The chain couples TRBV4-3 to TRBJ1-6, with D possibly TRBD1 on 6 matching bases. CDR3 length: 16 amino acids. Trimming removed 1 base at V and 9 bases at J, with 16 bases between. The germline CDR1 and CDR2 sequences are LGHNA and YSLEER. Here the CDR3 DNA reads TGCGCCAGCAGCCAAGGTCCTCCCGGACAGCCTTCACCCCTCCACTTT. Translating gives CASSQGPPGQPSPLHF.

The chain uses TRBV18 and TRBJ2-3; D gene uncertain. The germline CDR1 and CDR2 sequences are KGHSH and LQKENI. Trimming cost V 3 bases and J 1 base, with 11 bases left between them. The CDR3 has 15 amino acids. In DNA, the CDR3 is TGTGCCAGCTCACCCCAATTGGACGGCACAGATACGCAGTATTTT. Residues: CASSPQLDGTDTQYF.

The V gene is TRBV10-2, the J gene TRBJ1-3, with 7 positions matching TRBD1. The CDR3 loop spans 14 amino acids. V shed 6 bases, J shed 4 bases, and the junction held 6 bases outside the gene matches. CDR1 and CDR2 (germline): WSHSY, SAAADI. CDR3 coding DNA: TGCGCCAGCAGCGAAACAGGGGACGGAAACACCATATATTTT. It codes for CASSETGDGNTIYF.

The chain couples TRBV5-5 to TRBJ2-7, with 8 bases lining up with TRBD2. Germline lookup yields CDR1 SGHKS and CDR2 YYEKEE (reference sequence). Trimming removed 3 bases from V and 3 bases from J; junction bases left unmatched: 8. This CDR3 contains 15 residues. The DNA of the CDR3 is TGTGCCAGCAGCTCTCAGGCGGCGGGGGGCTACGAGCAGTACTTC. Translated, it gives CASSSQAAGGYEQYF.

The V and J genes are TRBV6-6 and TRBJ1-6; D remains ambiguous. Between the trimmed V and J ends, which lost 6 bases and 10 bases, there was a span of 22 bases. CDR3 length: 16 amino acids. CDR1 is MNHNY and CDR2 is SVGAGI in the germline V gene (reference sequence). For the CDR3, the DNA is TGTGCCAGCAGGGACGCCCGCATTGTAAAGTACTCACCCCTCCACTTT. As protein: CASRDARIVKYSPLHF.

The chain joins TRBV19 to TRBJ1-5; possibly TRBD1 for D (5 bases). The CDR3 is 14 amino acids. Germline V lookup: CDR1 LNHDA, CDR2 SQIVND (reference sequence). V was cut by 2 bases and J by 6 bases, with 11 bases left in between. Here the CDR3 reads CASSILGAVQPQHF. The CDR3 DNA follows: TGTGCCAGTAGTATACTAGGGGCGGTTCAGCCCCAGCATTTT.

The chain combines TRBV30 with TRBJ2-2; 15 positions agree with TRBD2. CDR3 length equals 22 residues. Germline V gene lookup returns CDR1 GTSNPN and CDR2 SVGIG (reference sequence). V lost 2 bases, J lost 4 bases, and 20 bases stayed unmatched. The CDR3 spells CAWSSERTSGGADPGGTGELFF. CDR3 DNA sequence: TGTGCCTGGAGTTCCGAACGGACTAGCGGGGGGGCTGACCCCGGTGGCACCGGGGAGCTGTTTTTT.

The chain links TRBV19 to TRBJ2-7, with TRBD2 identical over 16 bases. CDR1 LNHDA and CDR2 SQIVND come from the germline V gene (reference sequence). This CDR3 has 19 amino acids. With V trimmed by 5 bases and J by 3 bases, 13 bases remained unmatched. The CDR3 region has the DNA TGTGCCAGTAGTCCTCAACCGATGGGACTAGCGGGGGGGCTCTACGAGCAGTACTTC. Its protein is CASSPQPMGLAGGLYEQYF.

The sample holds a few counts of this clone. The chain couples TRBV7-9 to TRBJ2-5; 7 bases line up with TRBD2. The CDR3 extends over 14 amino acids. Germline loops: CDR1 SEHNR, CDR2 FQNEAQ (reference sequence). Unmatched junction bases numbered 6, after V lost 3 bases and J lost 5 bases. The CDR3 loop reads CASSFELAPETQYF. The CDR3 nucleotides are TGTGCCAGCAGCTTCGAACTAGCGCCGGAGACCCAGTACTTC.

The rearrangement links TRBV7-9 to TRBJ1-1; D is perhaps TRBD1 (5 bases). The germline V and J ends were trimmed by 6 bases and 11 bases, with 13 bases remaining between them. There are 11 residues in the CDR3. Germline CDR1 SEHNR, CDR2 FQNEAQ (reference sequence). The CDR3 nucleotides are TGTGCCAGCAGAACGGGGACGGCGGCTTTCTTT. Amino acids: CASRTGTAAFF.

The chain employs TRBV6-2 or TRBV6-3 and TRBJ1-5; D not certain. Germline lookup yields CDR1 MNHEY and CDR2 SVGEGT. V lost 5 bases, J lost 3 bases, and 11 bases lay in between. The CDR3 spans 14 residues. CDR3 bases: TGTGCCAGCAGTCCAGCGGAATTCAATCAGCCCCAGCATTTT. Encoded protein: CASSPAEFNQPQHF.

V and J are TRBV30 and TRBJ1-1; no definite D call. CDR3 length: 12 residues. CDR1 and CDR2 from the germline V gene are GTSNPN and SVGIG (reference sequence). The V and J ends lost 1 base and 5 bases respectively, with 8 bases between them. CDR3 nucleotides: TGTGCCTGGAGTGAAAGTTCGACTGAAGCTTTCTTT. It codes for CAWSESSTEAFF.

This clone appeared a few times. The chain links TRBV2 to TRBJ2-5, with 8 bases aligning to TRBD1. This CDR3 comprises 15 residues. The germline CDR1 and CDR2 sequences are SNHLY and FYNNEI. The V gene end was trimmed by 6 bases and the J gene end by 5 bases; junction bases not matched to a gene: 11. The CDR3 nucleotides read TGTGCCAGCAGAGTCCGGCAGGGGGCGCGGGAGACCCAGTACTTC. It translates to CASRVRQGARETQYF.

The chain links TRBV5-1 to TRBJ2-1; 7 bases are a match to TRBD2. With V trimmed by 0 bases and J by 3 bases, 6 bases remained unmatched. Germline assignment: CDR1 SGHRS and CDR2 YFSETQ. The CDR3 is 16 residues long. The CDR3 here is CASSLESSGGYNEQFF. In DNA form, the CDR3 reads TGCGCCAGCAGCTTGGAATCTAGCGGAGGCTACAATGAGCAGTTCTTC.